The following is a T cell receptor (beta chain) sequence with its context. The entry originates in a study of radiotherapy plus CTLA-4 blockade in lung cancer. Study-level background: Among patients, more than 15% showed objective responses, and approximately 31% had disease control.

Clones were read by immunoSEQ multiplex PCR, and TCRdb kept only the in-frame ones, dropping some. The sample carries fewer than 65,000 clones, roughly 77% recorded once. The V gene end was trimmed by 0 bases and the J gene end by 5 bases; junction bases not matched to a gene: 3. The CDR3 totals 15 residues. CDR1 is SGHRS, CDR2 YFSETQ, per germline. This sample comprised peripheral blood, obtained from a patient treated with radiotherapy plus ipilimumab. The source is a human donor with non-small cell lung cancer who had a complete response to radiotherapy plus ipilimumab. The chain employs TRBV5-1 and TRBJ2-1; 9 bases are shared with TRBD1. The CDR3 region is CASSLAQGADNEQFF. DNA for the CDR3: TGCGCCAGCAGCTTGGCACAGGGGGCGGACAATGAGCAGTTCTTC.